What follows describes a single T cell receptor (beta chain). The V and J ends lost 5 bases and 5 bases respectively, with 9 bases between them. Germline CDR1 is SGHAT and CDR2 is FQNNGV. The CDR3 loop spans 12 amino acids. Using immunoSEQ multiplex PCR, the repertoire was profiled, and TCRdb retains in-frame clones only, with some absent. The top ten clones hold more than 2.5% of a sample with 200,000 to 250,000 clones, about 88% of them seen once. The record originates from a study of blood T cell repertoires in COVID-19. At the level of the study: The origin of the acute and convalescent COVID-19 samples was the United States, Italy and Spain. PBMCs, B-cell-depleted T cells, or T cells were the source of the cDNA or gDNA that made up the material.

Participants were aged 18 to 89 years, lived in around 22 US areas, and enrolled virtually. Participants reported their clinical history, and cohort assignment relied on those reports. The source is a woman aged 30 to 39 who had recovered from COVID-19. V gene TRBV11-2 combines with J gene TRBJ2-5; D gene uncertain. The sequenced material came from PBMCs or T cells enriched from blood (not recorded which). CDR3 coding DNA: TGTGCCAGCAGCCCCAGATTGGAGACCCAGTACTTC. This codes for CASSPRLETQYF.